The 22 T cell receptor beta chains below come from one sample, sequenced in a study of cytomegalovirus exposure and HLA in healthy donors. The PCR was carried out with 60 Vbeta primers and 13 Jbeta primers. Clones were read by immunoSEQ multiplex PCR, and TCRdb kept only the in-frame ones, dropping some. The repertoire consists of approximately 88,000 clones, with 80% occurring once and the leading ten covering 2% to 2.5%. The specimen sequenced was PBMCs. The origin of the receptors is a man younger than 35 in good health and CMV-seronegative.

The chain recombines TRBV6-5 with TRBJ1-1; TRBD1 is a possible D gene (6 bases). Trimming removed 4 bases at V and 4 bases at J, with 13 bases between. Germline V gene sequence: CDR1 MNHEY, CDR2 SVGAGI. This CDR3 contains 14 residues. For the CDR3, the DNA is TGTGCCAGCAGTTTGGGGGGGGCGAGCACTGAAGCTTTCTTT. Translating it yields CASSLGGASTEAFF.

The chain carries TRBV5-1 and TRBJ1-2, with 8 bases matching TRBD1. V dropped 0 bases and J dropped 6; count of bases not matched to a gene: 7. The length of the CDR3 is 15 residues. Per germline, CDR1 SGHRS and CDR2 YFSETQ. The CDR3: CASSLAEGQGNGYTF. The CDR3 DNA sequence: TGCGCCAGCAGCTTGGCCGAAGGACAGGGCAATGGCTACACCTTC.

The V call is TRBV19, the J call TRBJ1-1; 7 bases fit TRBD1. CDR1 and CDR2 (germline): LNHDA, SQIVND (reference sequence). This CDR3 is built from 15 residues. Trimming took 5 bases from V and 1 from J; bases not matched to a gene: 7. The CDR3 nucleotides read TGTGCCAGTAGTCCCGAGACAGGGCCGAACACTGAAGCTTTCTTT. The encoded protein is CASSPETGPNTEAFF.

The rearrangement uses TRBV5-1 and TRBJ2-5; TRBD1 matches 8 bases. V lost 7 bases to trimming and J lost 4 bases; unmatched junction nucleotides: 6. Germline CDR1 is SGHRS and CDR2 is YFSETQ. The CDR3 runs 13 residues. CDR3: CASGQGGGETQYF. The CDR3 DNA follows: TGCGCCAGCGGACAGGGAGGAGGAGAGACCCAGTACTTC.

This clone occurred once. At one boundary the junction diverges from the germline segment, which might be a read error. The genes are TRBV6-1 and TRBJ1-2; tentatively, D is TRBD1 (5 bases). This CDR3 region has 12 residues. Germline CDR1 MNHNS, CDR2 SASEGT. The CDR3 spells CASSEPERGRDF. CDR3 sequence (DNA): TGTGCCAGCAGTGAGCCCGAAAGGGGCCGCGATTTC.

The chain recombines TRBV7-9 with TRBJ1-1; unclear D gene. The CDR3 loop spans 13 amino acids. V was cut by 6 bases and J by 1 base, with 9 bases left in between. Germline V gene sequence: CDR1 SEHNR, CDR2 FQNEAQ (reference sequence). CDR3: CASRSNGNTEAFF. In DNA, the CDR3 is TGTGCCAGCAGATCTAACGGGAACACTGAAGCTTTCTTT.

This clone was observed a few times. This rearrangement joins TRBV29-1 to TRBJ1-4; 9 bases agree with TRBD1. The CDR3 has 14 residues. Germline values: CDR1 SQVTM, CDR2 ANQGSEA. The V segment lost 4 bases and the J segment 11 bases; nucleotides outside the gene matches: 11. CDR3 sequence reads: CSVGNRGQVGKLFF. CDR3 sequence (DNA): TGCAGCGTTGGGAACAGGGGGCAGGTCGGGAAACTGTTTTTT.

This rearrangement joins TRBV5-1 to TRBJ2-2; the D gene is possibly TRBD2 (5 bases). The germline V and J ends were trimmed by 0 bases and 3 bases, with 12 bases remaining between them. This CDR3 has 16 amino acids. The V gene's germline CDR1 is SGHRS and CDR2 YFSETQ. The CDR3 nucleotides read TGCGCCAGCAGCTTGGGCAGGACTCCTTACACCGGGGAGCTGTTTTTT. Its translation is CASSLGRTPYTGELFF.

This clone showed up just once. This chain joins TRBV25-1 and TRBJ2-2; D may be TRBD1 (7 bases). Looked up from germline, CDR1 is MGHDK and CDR2 is SYGVNS. V was pared by 3 bases and J by 6 bases, with 14 bases between. The CDR3 spans 15 residues. In DNA form, the CDR3 reads TGTGCCAGCAGTGATTGGCAGGGGGAGGCCGGGGAGCTGTTTTTT. This translates into CASSDWQGEAGELFF.

The chain joins TRBV7-2 to TRBJ2-1; TRBD1 might be the D (6 bases). Per germline, CDR1 SGHTA and CDR2 FQGNSA. V was trimmed by 3 bases and J by 0 bases, leaving 9 bases between them. The CDR3 has 15 residues. The CDR3 DNA is TGTGCCAGCAGCTTGTCAGGGGCCTCCTACAATGAGCAGTTCTTC. Its protein product is CASSLSGASYNEQFF.

With respect to this clone: The junction departs from germline at one end; a sequencing error may be responsible. This chain joins TRBV7-7 and TRBJ1-3; D is uncertain. The CDR3 covers 14 residues. Germline V CDR1 and CDR2: SSHAT, FNYEAQ (reference sequence). The CDR3 loop reads CASSLLPEGDTIYF. The CDR3, as DNA: TGTGCTAGCAGCTTGCTCCCAGAGGGCGACACCATATATTTT.

DNA of the CDR3: TGCGCCAGCAGTGGTGTTAGCGGGGGGGAAGAGACCCAGTACTTC. It encodes CASSGVSGGEETQYF. The rearrangement uses TRBV5-1 and TRBJ2-5; 11 bases line up with TRBD2. V shed 5 bases, J shed 3 bases, and the junction held 6 bases outside the gene matches. The CDR3 length is 15 residues. The germline gives CDR1 SGHRS, CDR2 YFSETQ.

The genes are TRBV5-5 and TRBJ2-5; no clear D. Germline lookup yields CDR1 SGHKS and CDR2 YYEKEE (reference sequence). The CDR3 extends over 13 amino acids. Trimming stripped 4 bases from V and 4 bases from J, with 11 bases between. The CDR3 DNA is TGTGCCAGCAGCCCCAAGCGCGGAGAGACCCAGTACTTC. Residues: CASSPKRGETQYF.

The rearrangement links TRBV27 to TRBJ2-5; 10 bases fit TRBD2. The ends lost 5 bases at V and 0 bases at J; junction bases unmatched: 12. The germline V gene encodes CDR1 MNHEY and CDR2 SMNVEV (reference sequence). This CDR3 has 18 residues. The CDR3 nucleotides are TGTGCCAGCAGTCTCCGGGCTAGCGGGGGAACGTACCAAGAGACCCAGTACTTC. This gives the protein CASSLRASGGTYQETQYF.

The chain recombines TRBV6-5 with TRBJ1-1; D uncertain. V was shortened by 0 bases and J by 3 bases, with 11 bases between the two germline ends. The CDR3 runs 15 residues. Looked up from germline, CDR1 is MNHEY and CDR2 is SVGAGI. The chain's CDR3 is CASSYSVRPYTEAFF. The CDR3 bases are TGTGCCAGCAGTTACTCCGTGAGGCCTTACACTGAAGCTTTCTTT.

The chain has TRBV4-2 and TRBJ2-7, with 7 bases matching TRBD1. V was clipped by 3 bases and J by 5 bases; unmatched bases: 4. The CDR3 is made up of 13 amino acids. Germline assignment: CDR1 LGHNA and CDR2 YNFKEQ. CDR3 DNA: TGTGCCAGCAGCCATCAGACAGGGAACGAGCAGTACTTC. Translation gives CASSHQTGNEQYF.

This chain connects TRBV6-6 to TRBJ1-4; tentatively, D is TRBD1 (6 bases). With 7 bases removed from V and 8 bases from J, the gap between germline ends came to 20 bases. Germline V CDR1 and CDR2: MNHNY, SVGAGI (reference sequence). The CDR3 loop spans 15 amino acids. CDR3 region: CASNLGVVTGEKLFF. In nucleotides, the CDR3 is TGTGCCAGCAACCTAGGGGTTGTGACAGGCGAAAAACTGTTTTTT.

The chain employs TRBV5-4 and TRBJ2-5; D possibly corresponds to TRBD1 (6 bases). V lost 4 bases and J 1 base, leaving 11 bases between the germline ends. Germline CDR1 SGHNT, CDR2 YYREEE (reference sequence). This CDR3 has 14 amino acids. The CDR3 loop reads CASSPNRVQETQYF. For the CDR3, the DNA is TGTGCCAGCAGCCCCAACAGGGTCCAAGAGACCCAGTACTTC.

The genes are TRBV10-3 and TRBJ1-6; no definite D call. This CDR3 has 14 residues. Deletions cut 6 bases from V and 5 bases from J, with 11 bases between. Looked up from germline, CDR1 is ENHRY and CDR2 is SYGVKD. The CDR3, as DNA: TGTGCCATCAGATCAACGGTAGATAATTCACCCCTCCACTTT. As protein: CAIRSTVDNSPLHF.

The genes are TRBV9 and TRBJ1-5; the D is unclear. The CDR3 is made up of 14 amino acids. V was trimmed by 0 bases and J by 0 bases, leaving 4 bases between them. Germline-derived CDR1 and CDR2 are SGDLS and YYNGEE. CDR3 coding DNA: TGTGCCAGCAGCGTAGGTAATAGCAATCAGCCCCAGCATTTT. Residues: CASSVGNSNQPQHF.

The CDR3, as DNA: TGTGCCATCAGCCAAACTAGCGGGGGTTACAATGAGCAGTTCTTC. The encoded protein is CAISQTSGGYNEQFF. The V call is TRBV10-3, the J call TRBJ2-1, with TRBD2 identical over 11 bases. This CDR3 has 15 residues. The V gene end was trimmed by 6 bases and the J gene end by 4 bases; junction bases not matched to a gene: 5. Germline values: CDR1 ENHRY, CDR2 SYGVKD.

This clone occurred a few times. The chain uses TRBV18 and TRBJ1-2, with D perhaps matching TRBD1 (5 bases). V gave up 5 bases and J gave up 8 bases, with 12 bases separating them. Looked up from germline, CDR1 is KGHSH and CDR2 is LQKENI. The length of the CDR3 is 12 residues. The DNA of the CDR3 is TGTGCCAGCTCATCAGGGAATGACGGCTACACCTTC. Residues: CASSSGNDGYTF.